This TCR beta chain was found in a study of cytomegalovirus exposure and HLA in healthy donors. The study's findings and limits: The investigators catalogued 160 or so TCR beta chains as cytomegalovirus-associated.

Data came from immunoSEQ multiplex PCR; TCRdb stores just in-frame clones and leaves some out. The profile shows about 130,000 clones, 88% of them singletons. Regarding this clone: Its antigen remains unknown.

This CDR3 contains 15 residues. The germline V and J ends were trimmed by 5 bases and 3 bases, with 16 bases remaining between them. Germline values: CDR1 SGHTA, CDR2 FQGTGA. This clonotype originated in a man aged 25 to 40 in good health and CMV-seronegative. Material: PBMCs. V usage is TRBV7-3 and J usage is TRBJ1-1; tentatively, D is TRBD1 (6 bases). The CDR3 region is CASSTTTGSHTEAFF. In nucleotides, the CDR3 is TGTGCCAGCAGCACGACGACAGGTTCCCACACTGAAGCTTTCTTT.